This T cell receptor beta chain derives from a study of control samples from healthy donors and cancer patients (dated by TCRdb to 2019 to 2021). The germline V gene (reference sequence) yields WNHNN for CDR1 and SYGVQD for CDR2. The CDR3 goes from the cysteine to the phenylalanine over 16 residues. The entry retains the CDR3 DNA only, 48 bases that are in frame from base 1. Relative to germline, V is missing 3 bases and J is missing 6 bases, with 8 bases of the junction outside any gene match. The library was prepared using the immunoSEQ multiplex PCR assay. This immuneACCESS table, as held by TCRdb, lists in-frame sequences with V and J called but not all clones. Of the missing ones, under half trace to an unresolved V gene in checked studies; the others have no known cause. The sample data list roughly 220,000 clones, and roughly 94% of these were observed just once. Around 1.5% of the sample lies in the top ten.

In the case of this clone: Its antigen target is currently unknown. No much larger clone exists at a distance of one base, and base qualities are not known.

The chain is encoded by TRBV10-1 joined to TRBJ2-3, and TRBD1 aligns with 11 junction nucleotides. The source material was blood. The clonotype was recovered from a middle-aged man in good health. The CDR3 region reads CASSDPGQGATDTQYF. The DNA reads TGCGCCAGCAGTGATCCCGGACAGGGGGCAACGGATACGCAGTATTTT.